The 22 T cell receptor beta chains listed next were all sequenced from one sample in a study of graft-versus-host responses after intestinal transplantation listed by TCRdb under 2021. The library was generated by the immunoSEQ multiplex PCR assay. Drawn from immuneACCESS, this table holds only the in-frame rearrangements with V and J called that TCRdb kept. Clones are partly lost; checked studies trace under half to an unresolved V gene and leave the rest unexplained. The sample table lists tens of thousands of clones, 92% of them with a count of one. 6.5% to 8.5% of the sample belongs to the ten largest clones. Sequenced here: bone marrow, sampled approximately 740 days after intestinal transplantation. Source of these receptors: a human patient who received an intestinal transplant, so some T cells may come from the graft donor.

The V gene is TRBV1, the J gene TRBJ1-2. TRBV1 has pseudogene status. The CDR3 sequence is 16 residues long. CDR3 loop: CTSRSLSLRKTYGYTF. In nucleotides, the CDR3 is TGCACCAGCAGGAGCCTAAGTTTGCGAAAGACCTATGGCTACACCTTC.

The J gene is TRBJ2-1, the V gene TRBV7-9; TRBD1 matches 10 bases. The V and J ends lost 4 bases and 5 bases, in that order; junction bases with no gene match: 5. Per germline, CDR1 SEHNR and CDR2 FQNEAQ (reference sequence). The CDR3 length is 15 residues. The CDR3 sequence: CASSSDRGLHNEQFF. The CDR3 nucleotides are TGTGCCAGCAGCTCTGACAGGGGGCTCCACAATGAGCAGTTCTTC.

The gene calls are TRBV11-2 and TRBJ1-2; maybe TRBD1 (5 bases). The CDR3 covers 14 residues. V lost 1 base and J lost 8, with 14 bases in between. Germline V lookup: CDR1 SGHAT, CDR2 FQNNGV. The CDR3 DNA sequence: TGTGCCAGCAGCTTAGTAGGGGCCCCTCGAGGCTACACCTTC. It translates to CASSLVGAPRGYTF. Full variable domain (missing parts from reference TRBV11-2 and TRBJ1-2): EAGVAQSPRYKIIEKRQSVAFWCNPISGHATLYWYQQILGQGPKLLIQFQNNGVVDDSQLPKDRFSAERLKGVDSTLKIQPAKLEDSAVYLCASSLVGAPRGYTFGSGTRLTVV.

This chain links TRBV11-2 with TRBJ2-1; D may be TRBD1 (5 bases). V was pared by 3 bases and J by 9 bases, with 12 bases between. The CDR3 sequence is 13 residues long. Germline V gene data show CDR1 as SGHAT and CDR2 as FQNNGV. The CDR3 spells CASSFNRLFEQFF. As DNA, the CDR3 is TGTGCCAGCAGCTTCAACAGGCTATTTGAGCAGTTCTTC.

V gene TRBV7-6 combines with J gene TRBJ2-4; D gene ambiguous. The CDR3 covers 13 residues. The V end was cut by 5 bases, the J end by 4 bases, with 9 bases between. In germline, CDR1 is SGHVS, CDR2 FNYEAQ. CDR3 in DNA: TGTGCCAGCAGCCCCTCCAATAAAAACATTCAGTACTTC. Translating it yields CASSPSNKNIQYF. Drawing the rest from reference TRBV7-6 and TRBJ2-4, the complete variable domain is GAGVSQSPRYKVTKRGQDVALRCDPISGHVSLYWYRQALGQGPEFLTYFNYEAQQDKSGLPNDRFSAERPEGSISTLTIQRTEQRDSAMYRCASSPSNKNIQYFGAGTRLSVL.

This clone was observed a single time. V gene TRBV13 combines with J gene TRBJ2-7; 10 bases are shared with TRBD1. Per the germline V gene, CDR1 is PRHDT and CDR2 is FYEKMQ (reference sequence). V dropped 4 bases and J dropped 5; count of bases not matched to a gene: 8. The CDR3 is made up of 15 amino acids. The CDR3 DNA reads TGTGCCAGCAGCTCTCCGGGACAGGGGATCAACGAGCAGTACTTC. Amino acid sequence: CASSSPGQGINEQYF.

The CDR3 DNA is TGTGCCAGCAACCCTGGGGACTACGGCACAGATACGCAGTATTTT. Protein product: CASNPGDYGTDTQYF. The genes are TRBV11-2 and TRBJ2-3; 7 bases are a match to TRBD2. The CDR3 consists of 15 residues. Germline trimming cut 7 bases from V and 1 base from J; bases unmatched to any gene: 8. Germline values: CDR1 SGHAT, CDR2 FQNNGV.

CDR3 nucleotides: TGTGCCAGCAGCTTGGAACCAGGGCCTAATGGCTACACCTTC. Protein: CASSLEPGPNGYTF. The rearrangement uses TRBV5-4 and TRBJ1-2; possible D gene TRBD1, 5 bases. V was cut by 0 bases and J by 6 bases, with 12 bases left in between. The CDR3 is 14 amino acids. The germline V gene encodes CDR1 SGHNT and CDR2 YYREEE (reference sequence).

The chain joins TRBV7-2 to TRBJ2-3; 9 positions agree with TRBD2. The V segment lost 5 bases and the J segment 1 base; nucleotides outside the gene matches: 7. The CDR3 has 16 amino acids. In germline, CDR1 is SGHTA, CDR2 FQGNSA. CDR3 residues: CASSTLAGYRTDTQYF. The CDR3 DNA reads TGTGCCAGCAGCACCCTAGCGGGATACCGCACAGATACGCAGTATTTT.

The CDR3 here is CASSYSYRANYGYTF. The DNA for the CDR3 is TGTGCCAGCAGTTACTCCTACAGAGCTAACTATGGCTACACCTTC. The genes are TRBV6-5 and TRBJ1-2; no definite D call. V lost 0 bases and J lost 0, with 8 bases in between. Germline V gene lookup returns CDR1 MNHEY and CDR2 SVGAGI. There are 15 residues in the CDR3.

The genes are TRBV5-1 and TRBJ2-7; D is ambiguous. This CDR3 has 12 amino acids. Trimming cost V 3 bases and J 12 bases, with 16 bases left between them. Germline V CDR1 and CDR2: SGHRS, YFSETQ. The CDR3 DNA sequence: TGCGCCAGCAGCTCGGACGTGGGGTTGGGGTACTTC. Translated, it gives CASSSDVGLGYF.

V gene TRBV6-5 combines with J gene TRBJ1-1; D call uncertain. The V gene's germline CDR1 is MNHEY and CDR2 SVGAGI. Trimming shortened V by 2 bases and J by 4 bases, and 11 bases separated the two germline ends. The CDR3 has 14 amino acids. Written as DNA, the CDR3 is TGTGCCAGCAGTTACCGGGGAAGAGGCACTGAAGCTTTCTTT. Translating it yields CASSYRGRGTEAFF.

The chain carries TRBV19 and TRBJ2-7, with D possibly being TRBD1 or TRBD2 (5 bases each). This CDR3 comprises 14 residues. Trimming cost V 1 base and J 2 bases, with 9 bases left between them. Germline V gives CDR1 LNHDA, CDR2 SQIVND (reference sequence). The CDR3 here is CASSIVGTPYEQYF. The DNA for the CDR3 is TGTGCCAGTAGTATAGTAGGGACCCCCTACGAGCAGTACTTC.

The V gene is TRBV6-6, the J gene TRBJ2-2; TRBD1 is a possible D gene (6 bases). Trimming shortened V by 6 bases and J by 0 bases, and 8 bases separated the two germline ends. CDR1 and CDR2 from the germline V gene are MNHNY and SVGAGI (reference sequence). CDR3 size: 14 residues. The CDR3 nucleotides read TGTGCCAGCAGACAGGGTTCGAACACCGGGGAGCTGTTTTTT. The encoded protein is CASRQGSNTGELFF.

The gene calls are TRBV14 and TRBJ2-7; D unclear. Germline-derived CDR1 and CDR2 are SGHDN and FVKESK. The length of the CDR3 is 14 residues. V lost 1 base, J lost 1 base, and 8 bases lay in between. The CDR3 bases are TGTGCCAGCAGCCAAGGAACCGGTTCCTACGAGCAGTACTTC. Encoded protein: CASSQGTGSYEQYF.

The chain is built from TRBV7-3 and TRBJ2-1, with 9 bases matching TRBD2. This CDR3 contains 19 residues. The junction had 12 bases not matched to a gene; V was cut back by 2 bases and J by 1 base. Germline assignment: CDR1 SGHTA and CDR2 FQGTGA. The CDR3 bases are TGTGCCAGCAGCTTACTAGGTAGCGGGGGTGTATTTTCCTACAATGAGCAGTTCTTC. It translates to CASSLLGSGGVFSYNEQFF. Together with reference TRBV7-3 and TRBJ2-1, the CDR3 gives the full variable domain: GAGVSQTPSNKVTEKGKYVELRCDPISGHTALYWYRQSLGQGPEFLIYFQGTGAADDSGLPNDRFFAVRPEGSVSTLKIQRTERGDSAVYLCASSLLGSGGVFSYNEQFFGPGTRLTVL.

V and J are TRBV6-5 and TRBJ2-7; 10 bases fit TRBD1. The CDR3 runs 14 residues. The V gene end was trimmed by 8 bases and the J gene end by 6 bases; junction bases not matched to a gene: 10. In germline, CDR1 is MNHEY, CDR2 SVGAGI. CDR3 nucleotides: TGTGCCAGCGACCCCGGGACAGGGGCCCGCGAGCAGTACTTC. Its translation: CASDPGTGAREQYF.

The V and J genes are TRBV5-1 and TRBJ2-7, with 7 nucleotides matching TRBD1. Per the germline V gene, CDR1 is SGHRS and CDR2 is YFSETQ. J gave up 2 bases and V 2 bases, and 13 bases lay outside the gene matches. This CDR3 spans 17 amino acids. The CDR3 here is CASSFHAGTEFTYEQYF. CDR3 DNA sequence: TGCGCCAGCAGCTTTCATGCCGGGACAGAGTTTACCTACGAGCAGTACTTC. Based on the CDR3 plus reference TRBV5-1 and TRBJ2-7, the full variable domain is KAGVTQTPRYLIKTRGQQVTLSCSPISGHRSVSWYQQTPGQGLQFLFEYFSETQRNKGNFPGRFSGRQFSNSRSEMNVSTLELGDSALYLCASSFHAGTEFTYEQYFGPGTRLTVT.

The CDR3 DNA reads as TGTGCCAGCAGCCGACAGGGCCTGAACACTGAAGCTTTCTTT. Encoded protein: CASSRQGLNTEAFF. V gene TRBV6-6 combines with J gene TRBJ1-1; 7 nucleotides agree with TRBD1. Germline trimming cut 6 bases from V and 0 bases from J; bases unmatched to any gene: 4. Germline assignment: CDR1 MNHNY and CDR2 SVGAGI (reference sequence). CDR3 size: 14 residues.

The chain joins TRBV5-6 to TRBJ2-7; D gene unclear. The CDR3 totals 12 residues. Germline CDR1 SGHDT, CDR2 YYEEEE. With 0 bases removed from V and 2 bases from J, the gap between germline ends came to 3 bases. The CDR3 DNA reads TGTGCCAGCAGCTTGGACGCCTACGAGCAGTACTTC. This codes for CASSLDAYEQYF.

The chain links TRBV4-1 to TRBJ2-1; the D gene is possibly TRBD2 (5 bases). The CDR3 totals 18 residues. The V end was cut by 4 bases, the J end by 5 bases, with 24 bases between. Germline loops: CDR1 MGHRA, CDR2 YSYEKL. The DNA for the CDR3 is TGCGCCAGCAGCCGAACTCCCGGGCGGGCCACCAGAAACAATGAGCAGTTCTTC. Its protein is CASSRTPGRATRNNEQFF.

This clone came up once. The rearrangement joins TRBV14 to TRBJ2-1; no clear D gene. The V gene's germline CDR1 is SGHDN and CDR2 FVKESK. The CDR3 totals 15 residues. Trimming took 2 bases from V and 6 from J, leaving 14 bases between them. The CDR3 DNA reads TGTGCCAGCAGCCAAATCATGGCTGGGCTCAATGAGCAGTTCTTC. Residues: CASSQIMAGLNEQFF.